Detailed here is one T cell receptor (beta chain). What it binds is unknown. Isolating PBMCs gave at least 7 million of these cells per sample. This entry is derived from a study of blood T cells in healthy people across ages. Study-level information: Capture by template switching was about one barcoded beta molecule per two T cells. Findings and limits, study-wide: Long-lived donors carried more naive CD4+ cells and greater diversity than aged donors.

Germline trimming cut 2 bases from V and 4 bases from J; bases unmatched to any gene: 6. Germline CDR1 is DFQATT and CDR2 is SNEGSKA (reference sequence). The CDR3 extends over 14 amino acids. Alongside a J-beta primer mix, a sample-barcoded 5' primer served in a second PCR lasting about 7 to 12 cycles. TCRdb reprocessed the 5' RACE reads with MiXCR, giving one entry per CDR3 protein. The table has 1.5 million or so distinct CDR3 sequences, about 45% seen once. The chain employs TRBV20-1 and TRBJ2-7; TRBD2 matches at 9 bases. The receptor was derived from a woman aged 18 to 35 in good health. Material: blood. The CDR3 sequence is CSARRPGLAYEQYF. The CDR3 DNA sequence: TGCAGTGCTAGAAGGCCGGGACTAGCTTACGAGCAGTACTTC.